This T cell receptor (beta chain) was captured by sequencing in a study of blood T cells in healthy people across ages. Across the study: The template switching approach captured approximately one barcoded beta molecule for every two T cells. Points from the study as a whole: The recorded TCR beta diversity per million T cells decreased in a roughly linear manner with age. Versus aged donors, long-lived donors had higher diversity and more naive CD4+ cells.

With a J-beta primer mix and a sample-barcoded 5' primer, a second PCR ran about 7 to 12 cycles. Tagging of each cDNA molecule was performed by a template-switch adaptor with 12 random nucleotides. TCRdb reprocessed the 5' RACE reads via MiXCR and lists one record per CDR3 protein. The sample records about 1,500,000 distinct CDR3 sequences, approximately 40% being singletons. Trimming cost V 0 bases and J 4 bases, with 12 bases left between them. This CDR3 is 15 amino acids long. CDR1 is DFQATT and CDR2 is SNEGSKA in the germline V gene (reference sequence). Regarding this clonotype: The antigen remains undetermined.

This chain uses TRBV20-1 with TRBJ1-4; D may be TRBD1 (6 bases). The sequenced sample consisted of blood. This receptor was obtained from a young woman in good health. The chain's CDR3 is CSARDLGAINEKLFF. In DNA, the CDR3 is TGCAGTGCTAGAGATTTGGGGGCTATTAATGAAAAACTGTTTTTT.